These 13 T cell receptor beta chains were all obtained from the same sample, sequenced in a study of cytomegalovirus exposure and HLA in healthy donors. Only in-frame clones appear in the TCRdb table, and some are missing; sequencing was by immunoSEQ multiplex PCR. Of under 300,000 clones in the sample, approximately 86% were seen once. The specimen sequenced was PBMCs. These receptors all stem from a woman in her twenties or thirties in good health and CMV-seropositive.

J is TRBJ2-3 and V is TRBV27; no reliable D call. V was cut by 3 bases and J by 0 bases, with 10 bases left in between. Looked up from germline, CDR1 is MNHEY and CDR2 is SMNVEV (reference sequence). The CDR3 covers 15 residues. This CDR3 reads CASSFSGASTDTQYF. CDR3 DNA: TGTGCCAGCAGTTTCAGTGGTGCTAGCACAGATACGCAGTATTTT.

This chain's CDR3 is CASSLSFVVAGEAFF. For the CDR3, the DNA is TGTGCCAGCAGTTTAAGTTTCGTGGTAGCTGGTGAAGCTTTCTTT. The V call is TRBV27, the J call TRBJ1-1; D is uncertain. Per the germline V gene, CDR1 is MNHEY and CDR2 is SMNVEV (reference sequence). The V end was cut by 2 bases, the J end by 7 bases, with 17 bases between. There are 15 residues in the CDR3.

This chain uses TRBV27 with TRBJ2-1; 7 nucleotides align to TRBD2. Trimming took 7 bases from V and 6 from J; bases not matched to a gene: 12. The germline V gene has CDR1 MNHEY and CDR2 SMNVEV (reference sequence). This CDR3 is 15 amino acids long. The CDR3: CASIRRREQSNEQFF. The CDR3 bases are TGTGCCAGCATCAGGAGGCGGGAGCAGAGCAATGAGCAGTTCTTC.

The genes are TRBV30 and TRBJ2-1; 9 bases match TRBD1. The CDR3 consists of 15 residues. With 1 base clipped from V and 3 bases from J, the junction kept 4 bases outside the gene matches. In germline, CDR1 is GTSNPN, CDR2 SVGIG (reference sequence). Here the CDR3 DNA reads TGTGCCTGGAGTGCCTCGACAGGGGGCTACAATGAGCAGTTCTTC. Translating it yields CAWSASTGGYNEQFF.

J is TRBJ2-1 and V is TRBV9, with 8 bases lining up with TRBD2. Germline-derived CDR1 and CDR2 are SGDLS and YYNGEE. V was pared by 5 bases and J by 4 bases, with 11 bases of the junction left unmatched. This CDR3 has 16 residues. DNA of the CDR3: TGTGCCAGCAGTCTCCAAGCGGGAGTAAAGTACAATGAGCAGTTCTTC. It translates to CASSLQAGVKYNEQFF.

V usage is TRBV29-1 and J usage is TRBJ1-2; D is perhaps TRBD1 (5 bases). Germline loops: CDR1 SQVTM, CDR2 ANQGSEA. The CDR3 is 14 amino acids. With 0 bases removed from V and 8 bases from J, the gap between germline ends came to 16 bases. CDR3 DNA sequence: TGCAGCGTTGAAGAAGTGCAACAGGTGAGGGGCTACACCTTC. Its translation: CSVEEVQQVRGYTF.

The V call is TRBV6-5, the J call TRBJ1-2; 9 bases fit TRBD1. Germline CDR1 is MNHEY and CDR2 is SVGAGI. This CDR3 is 16 amino acids long. V lost 0 bases, J lost 5 bases, and 7 bases stayed unmatched. CDR3 nucleotide sequence: TGTGCCAGCAGTTACTCACAGGGGGCGGGACGGTATGGCTACACCTTC. It specifies CASSYSQGAGRYGYTF.

The V call is TRBV19, the J call TRBJ1-5, with 8 bases that match TRBD1. The CDR3 is 15 amino acids. V trimming: 8 bases; J trimming: 3 bases; junction bases outside the gene matches: 9. Germline CDR1 reads LNHDA; CDR2 reads SQIVND (reference sequence). DNA of the CDR3: TGTGCCAGTGATAGGACAGGGAAACACAATCAGCCCCAGCATTTT. Encoded protein: CASDRTGKHNQPQHF.

The V and J genes are TRBV27 and TRBJ2-3, with 9 bases identical to TRBD1. The germline V gene has CDR1 MNHEY and CDR2 SMNVEV (reference sequence). CDR3 length equals 15 residues. The junction had 8 bases not matched to a gene; V was cut back by 6 bases and J by 4 bases. The CDR3: CASRTGQGWADTQYF. In DNA form, the CDR3 reads TGTGCCAGCAGAACCGGACAGGGGTGGGCAGATACGCAGTATTTT.

V usage is TRBV29-1 and J usage is TRBJ1-4; 9 nucleotides line up with TRBD1. This CDR3 spans 14 amino acids. Germline V gene data show CDR1 as SQVTM and CDR2 as ANQGSEA. The trim removed 2 bases at V and 4 bases at J, leaving 2 bases unmatched. The CDR3 nucleotides read TGCAGCGTTGAACCGGGACAGGGTAATGAAAAACTGTTTTTT. It codes for CSVEPGQGNEKLFF. Full variable domain (remainder filled in from reference TRBV29-1 and TRBJ1-4): SAVISQKPSRDICQRGTSLTIQCQVDSQVTMMFWYRQQPGQSLTLIATANQGSEATYESGFVIDKFPISRPNLTFSTLTVSNMSPEDSSIYLCSVEPGQGNEKLFFGSGTQLSVL.

V is TRBV6-6 and J is TRBJ1-5; the match to TRBD1 covers 8 bases. The CDR3 covers 13 residues. Germline lookup yields CDR1 MNHNY and CDR2 SVGAGI (reference sequence). V lost 5 bases and J lost 5; bases outside the gene matches: 2. The CDR3 region is CASSGTGHQPQHF. CDR3 bases: TGTGCCAGCAGTGGGACAGGACATCAGCCCCAGCATTTT.

The chain recombines TRBV5-1 with TRBJ2-7; the D gene is possibly TRBD1 (5 bases). Trimming took off 0 bases at V and 6 bases at J, with 10 bases between the two ends. Per germline, CDR1 SGHRS and CDR2 YFSETQ. CDR3 size: 13 residues. CDR3 in amino acids: CASSLAQGGEQYF. Written as DNA, the CDR3 is TGCGCCAGCAGCTTGGCTCAGGGTGGCGAGCAGTACTTC.

The chain has TRBV4-1 and TRBJ2-7; TRBD2 aligns across 10 bases. V lost 5 bases to trimming and J lost 2 bases; unmatched junction nucleotides: 6. The germline CDR1 and CDR2 sequences are MGHRA and YSYEKL. This CDR3 comprises 15 residues. The CDR3 region has the DNA TGCGCCAGCAGCTCCGGACTAGCGGTAACCTACGAGCAGTACTTC. Translated: CASSSGLAVTYEQYF.